This T cell receptor beta chain was profiled in a study of T-cell reconstitution after alpha-beta-depleted transplantation in children. V was clipped by 5 bases and J by 4 bases; unmatched bases: 9. CDR1 and CDR2 from the germline V gene are LGHNA and YNFKEQ. This CDR3 region has 15 residues. The TCRbeta library incorporated unique molecular identifiers. MiXCR, run by TCRdb on the PCR reads, gives a single entry per CDR3 protein. The sample shows approximately 490,000 distinct CDR3 sequences, around 13% of them seen only once. This clonotype was found a few times. The sequencing used PBMCs from the stem cell graft donor, collected from the stem cell graft. This sequence joins TRBV4-2 and TRBJ1-2, with TRBD1 matching 8 bases. The source is a human donor who donated a stem cell graft to a child with combined immunodeficiency. DNA of the CDR3: TGTGCCAGCAGCTCGGCGAACAGGGGGGTCTATGGCTACACCTTC. Its translation: CASSSANRGVYGYTF.